This TCR beta chain was sequenced during a study of monozygotic twins with cystic fibrosis. Here immunoSEQ multiplex PCR was the method, and the copy in TCRdb shows in-frame clones only, minus some. This sample has around 12,000 clones, with roughly 85% found just once. Findings and limits, study-wide: Monozygotic CF twin pairs shared significantly more nucleotide-identical clonotypes than unrelated CF individuals did. No link emerged between shared CDR3 counts and age, concordance or severity. Median Simpson clonality of 0.0095 suggested naive T cells predominated.

Points on this clone: Its matching antigen is unknown.

This CDR3 is 16 amino acids long. CDR1 is LGHNA, CDR2 YSLEER, per germline. J was trimmed by 4 bases and V by 1 base; bases with no gene match: 4. Input material: blood. The chain is built from TRBV4-3 and TRBJ2-3; 11 positions agree with TRBD2. The receptor was derived from a man younger than 35 with cystic fibrosis. CDR3 in amino acids: CASSQVSSGGSDTQYF. The CDR3 DNA reads TGCGCCAGCAGCCAAGTGTCTAGCGGGGGGTCAGATACGCAGTATTTT.